The sequence of this TCR beta chain was determined in a study of identical twins. Study-wide points: A lower insertion count was a feature of abundant cord blood beta clonotypes, with no such feature in memory repertoires.

Germline V CDR1 and CDR2: DFQATT, SNEGSKA (reference sequence). The CDR3 runs to 18 residues. Trimming cost V 5 bases and J 0 bases, with 22 bases left between them. To note about this clonotype: The antigen remains undetermined.

One entry per CDR3 protein results from TCRdb running MiXCR on the 5' RACE reads. This sample has under 900,000 distinct CDR3 sequences, with roughly 18% found just once. The same data also contributed to another study, on T cells expressing NK-cell markers. That study reports: With an anti-gamma-delta TCR antibody, sorting in several experiments was kept to alpha-beta TCR T cells.

V and J are TRBV20-1 and TRBJ2-2; D is possibly TRBD2 (5 bases). Sequenced sample: PBMCs. This TCR was sampled from a woman between 18 and 29 years old in good health. This chain's CDR3 is CSAAKRVRANSNTGELFF. The CDR3 nucleotides are TGCAGTGCTGCCAAAAGGGTGAGGGCAAACTCGAACACCGGGGAGCTGTTTTTT.